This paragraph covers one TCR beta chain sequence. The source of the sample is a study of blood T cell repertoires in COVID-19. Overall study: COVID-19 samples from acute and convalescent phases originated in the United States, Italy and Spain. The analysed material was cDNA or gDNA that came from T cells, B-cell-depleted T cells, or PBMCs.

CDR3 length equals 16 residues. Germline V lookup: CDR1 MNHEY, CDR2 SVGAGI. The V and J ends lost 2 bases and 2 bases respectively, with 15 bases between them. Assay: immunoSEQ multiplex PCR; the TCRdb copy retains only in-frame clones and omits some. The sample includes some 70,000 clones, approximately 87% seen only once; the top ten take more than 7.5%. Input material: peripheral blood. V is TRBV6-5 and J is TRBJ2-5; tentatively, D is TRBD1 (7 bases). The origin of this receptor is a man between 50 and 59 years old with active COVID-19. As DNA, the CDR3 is TGTGCCAGCAGTTACCCCGACAGGGCGGGGCAAGAGACCCAGTACTTC. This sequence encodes CASSYPDRAGQETQYF.